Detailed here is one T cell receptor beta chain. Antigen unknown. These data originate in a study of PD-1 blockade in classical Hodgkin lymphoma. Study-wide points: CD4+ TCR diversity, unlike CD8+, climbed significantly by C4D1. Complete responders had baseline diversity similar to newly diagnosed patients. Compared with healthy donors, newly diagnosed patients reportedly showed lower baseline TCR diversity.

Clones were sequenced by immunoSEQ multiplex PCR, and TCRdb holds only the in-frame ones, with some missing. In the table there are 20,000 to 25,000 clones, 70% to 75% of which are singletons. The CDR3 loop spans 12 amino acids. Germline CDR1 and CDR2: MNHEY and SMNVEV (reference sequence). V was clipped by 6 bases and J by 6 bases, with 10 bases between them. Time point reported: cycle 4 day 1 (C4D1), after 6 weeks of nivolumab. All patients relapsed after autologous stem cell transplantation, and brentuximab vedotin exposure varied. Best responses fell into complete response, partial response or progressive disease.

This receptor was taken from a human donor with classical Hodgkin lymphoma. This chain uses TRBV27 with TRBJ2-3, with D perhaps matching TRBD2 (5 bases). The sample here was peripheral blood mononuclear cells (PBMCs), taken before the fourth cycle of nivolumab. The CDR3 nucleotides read TGTGCCAGCAGGCTGTCGGGGGATACGCAGTATTTT. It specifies CASRLSGDTQYF.